These 23 T cell receptor beta chains originate from one sample sequenced in a study of T cells in Graves' hyperthyroidism and ophthalmopathy. What was amplified from RNA transcripts were TCR beta CDR3 regions. The TCR CDR3 first-round RT-PCR relied on the HTBI primer set. In TCRdb, the multiplex PCR reads were re-called with MiXCR into one record per CDR3 protein. Of hundreds of thousands of distinct CDR3 sequences in the sample, 15% to 19% were seen once. Sequencing was carried out using blood. The receptors here all came from a woman aged 18-29 years with Graves' hyperthyroidism.

The chain combines TRBV20-1 with TRBJ1-1, with a weak D call TRBD1 (6 bases). CDR1 and CDR2 from the germline V gene are DFQATT and SNEGSKA (reference sequence). V dropped 6 bases and J dropped 1 base, with 18 bases sitting between them. The CDR3 totals 15 residues. CDR3 sequence reads: CSASTGSFSNTEAFF. CDR3 in DNA: TGCAGTGCGTCGACAGGTTCTTTCTCGAACACTGAAGCTTTCTTT.

This clonotype was detected ten times or more. The chain combines TRBV29-1 with TRBJ1-1, with TRBD1 identical over 8 bases. CDR1 and CDR2 (germline): SQVTM, ANQGSEA. V gave up 4 bases and J gave up 0 bases; unmatched junction bases: 4. The CDR3 is 14 amino acids. The CDR3 protein is CSVGTGMMNTEAFF. The CDR3 nucleotides read TGCAGCGTTGGGACAGGGATGATGAACACTGAAGCTTTCTTT.

Ten or more counts support this clonotype. The chain has TRBV20-1 and TRBJ2-3; possible D gene TRBD2, 6 bases. The CDR3 consists of 15 residues. V lost 0 bases and J 4 bases, leaving 14 bases between the germline ends. The V gene's germline CDR1 is DFQATT and CDR2 SNEGSKA (reference sequence). The CDR3 reads CSARDGGVGSDTQYF. CDR3 DNA: TGCAGTGCTAGAGACGGCGGGGTAGGCTCAGATACGCAGTATTTT.

This clonotype was detected only a few times. The chain employs TRBV11-1 and TRBJ2-5; TRBD1 matches 7 bases. The CDR3 runs to 17 residues. From germline, CDR1 is SGHAT and CDR2 FQDESV (reference sequence). The V gene end was trimmed by 5 bases and the J gene end by 2 bases; junction bases not matched to a gene: 14. CDR3 residues: CASSKQAVGTAQETQYF. DNA of the CDR3: TGTGCCAGCAGCAAACAAGCTGTTGGGACAGCACAAGAGACCCAGTACTTC.

This chain connects TRBV20-1 to TRBJ1-6; TRBD1 matches at 9 bases. V lost 4 bases and J lost 9; bases outside the gene matches: 7. The CDR3 length is 14 residues. CDR1 is DFQATT and CDR2 is SNEGSKA in the germline V gene (reference sequence). This CDR3 reads CSAKRTGEGSPLHF. The CDR3 DNA reads as TGCAGTGCTAAAAGGACAGGGGAAGGTTCACCCCTCCACTTT.

This clonotype came up a few times. In DNA, the CDR3 is TGTGCCAGTAGTGTCGCACAGGGGTACACTGAAGCTTTCTTT. This codes for CASSVAQGYTEAFF. The chain has TRBV19 and TRBJ1-1; 7 bases are shared with TRBD1. CDR1 and CDR2 (germline): LNHDA, SQIVND (reference sequence). This CDR3 spans 14 amino acids. The V segment lost 5 bases and the J segment 3 bases; nucleotides outside the gene matches: 6. Full variable domain (rest looked up from reference TRBV19 and TRBJ1-1): DGGITQSPKYLFRKEGQNVTLSCEQNLNHDAMYWYRQDPGQGLRLIYYSQIVNDFQKGDIAEGYSVSREKKESFPLTVTSAQKNPTAFYLCASSVAQGYTEAFFGQGTRLTVV.

This clonotype was seen more than once but under ten times. The chain has TRBV18 and TRBJ1-6; D gene unclear. The CDR3 is made up of 13 amino acids. The germline V gene has CDR1 KGHSH and CDR2 LQKENI. The V and J ends lost 3 bases and 12 bases respectively, with 12 bases between them. The CDR3 spells CASSPGLMEPLHF. In nucleotides, the CDR3 is TGTGCCAGCTCACCGGGCCTTATGGAACCCCTCCACTTT.

V usage is TRBV20-1 and J usage is TRBJ2-7; D tentatively reads TRBD1 or TRBD2 (6 bases each). Germline V gives CDR1 DFQATT, CDR2 SNEGSKA (reference sequence). Trimming shortened V by 5 bases and J by 4 bases, and 18 bases separated the two germline ends. This CDR3 is 14 amino acids long. The CDR3 loop reads CSAPERGVRYEQYF. The DNA of the CDR3 is TGCAGTGCTCCCGAGAGGGGGGTCCGGTACGAGCAGTACTTC.

The chain couples TRBV25-1 to TRBJ2-3; D remains ambiguous. This CDR3 comprises 13 residues. Looked up from germline, CDR1 is MGHDK and CDR2 is SYGVNS. The germline V and J ends were trimmed by 10 bases and 0 bases, with 11 bases remaining between them. The CDR3 protein is CATTVPSTDTQYF. The CDR3 DNA sequence: TGTGCCACCACAGTCCCTAGCACAGATACGCAGTATTTT. The variable domain in full, completed from reference TRBV25-1 and TRBJ2-3, reads EADIYQTPRYLVIGTGKKITLECSQTMGHDKMYWYQQDPGMELHLIHYSYGVNSTEKGDLSSESTVSRIRTEHFPLTLESARPSHTSQYLCATTVPSTDTQYFGPGTRLTVL.

In this sample, this clonotype turned up a few times. The V and J genes are TRBV20-1 and TRBJ2-4; D is possibly TRBD1 (6 bases). V was cut by 0 bases and J by 3 bases, with 15 bases left in between. Per germline, CDR1 DFQATT and CDR2 SNEGSKA (reference sequence). The CDR3 contains 16 residues. CDR3 protein: CSAREPTGPGKNIQYF. CDR3 DNA sequence: TGCAGTGCTAGAGAACCCACAGGGCCCGGCAAAAACATTCAGTACTTC.

V and J are TRBV12-3 or TRBV12-4 and TRBJ2-7, with TRBD1 as a possible D gene (6 bases). The CDR3 runs to 15 residues. V was cut by 3 bases and J by 5 bases, with 17 bases left in between. The DNA for the CDR3 is TGTGCCAGCAGTTTCAGGGGACCACACCCCCACGAGCAGTACTTC. This translates into CASSFRGPHPHEQYF.

Ten or more counts support this clonotype. The V call is TRBV6-2 or TRBV6-3, the J call TRBJ1-1; no reliable D call. The CDR3 length is 13 residues. The V end lost 2 bases, the J end lost 1 base, and 5 bases lay between the germline ends. Per germline, CDR1 MNHEY and CDR2 SVGEGT. The chain's CDR3 is CASSYTPNTEAFF. In DNA, the CDR3 is TGTGCCAGCAGTTACACCCCGAACACTGAAGCTTTCTTT.

This clonotype showed up just a few times. The genes are TRBV29-1 and TRBJ2-1; D may be TRBD1 (6 bases). Germline V gives CDR1 SQVTM, CDR2 ANQGSEA. The CDR3 has 14 amino acids. Trimming stripped 7 bases from V and 7 bases from J, with 20 bases between. CDR3 coding DNA: TGCAGCGCAGTGCTCAGGGGCAAAGAAAATGAGCAGTTCTTC. Translated, it gives CSAVLRGKENEQFF.

This clonotype was counted only a few times. The chain employs TRBV6-5 and TRBJ2-7, with TRBD1 as a possible D gene (5 bases). The germline gives CDR1 MNHEY, CDR2 SVGAGI. The V and J ends lost 0 bases and 1 base respectively, with 13 bases between them. The CDR3 extends over 16 amino acids. Here the CDR3 reads CASSYSTAQLSYEQYF. The DNA for the CDR3 is TGTGCCAGCAGTTACTCGACAGCCCAACTATCCTACGAGCAGTACTTC.

This clonotype came up many times. This chain connects TRBV28 to TRBJ1-1; the D gene is possibly TRBD1 (6 bases). CDR1 and CDR2 (germline): MDHEN, SYDVKM. The CDR3 is 14 residues long. Trimming pared 3 bases from V and 8 bases from J, leaving 16 bases between. CDR3 region: CASSLAGRGLEAFF. The CDR3 region has the DNA TGTGCCAGCAGTTTGGCGGGGCGGGGGCTCGAAGCTTTCTTT.

This clonotype was found a few times. The V call is TRBV25-1, the J call TRBJ2-3; 8 nucleotides align to TRBD1. V lost 1 base to trimming and J lost 2 bases; unmatched junction nucleotides: 2. From germline, CDR1 is MGHDK and CDR2 SYGVNS. This CDR3 contains 15 residues. The CDR3 DNA reads as TGTGCCAGCAGTGAATTGGACAGGGACACAGATACGCAGTATTTT. Its protein is CASSELDRDTDTQYF.

This clonotype was seen repeatedly, ten times or more. The gene calls are TRBV27 and TRBJ2-1; 8 bases are a match to TRBD2. Germline V lookup: CDR1 MNHEY, CDR2 SMNVEV (reference sequence). With V trimmed by 5 bases and J by 5 bases, 11 bases remained unmatched. The CDR3 covers 16 residues. CDR3 region: CASSGVAGTGHNEQFF. CDR3 coding DNA: TGTGCCAGCAGTGGGGTAGCGGGGACGGGGCACAATGAGCAGTTCTTC.

About this clonotype itself: One junction end disagrees with the germline gene, perhaps due to a read error. The rearrangement joins TRBV4-1 to TRBJ2-7; D perhaps matches TRBD2 (6 bases). CDR1 is MGHRA and CDR2 is YSYEKL in the germline V gene. The CDR3 is 13 amino acids. CDR3 sequence reads: CAGSQETRGEQYF. CDR3 in DNA: TGCGCCGGCAGCCAGGAGACTAGAGGGGAGCAGTACTTC.

Many counts were recorded for this clonotype. The gene calls are TRBV20-1 and TRBJ2-7; perhaps TRBD2 as D (8 bases). The V gene's germline CDR1 is DFQATT and CDR2 SNEGSKA (reference sequence). CDR3 length equals 15 residues. V gave up 0 bases and J gave up 4 bases, with 16 bases separating them. The CDR3 nucleotides read TGCAGTGCTAGAGAATTAGCGGGACAGAAGTACGAGCAGTACTTC. Encoded protein: CSARELAGQKYEQYF.

This chain connects TRBV10-3 to TRBJ2-5, with 8 bases fitting TRBD2. The germline V gene has CDR1 ENHRY and CDR2 SYGVKD. Unmatched junction bases numbered 4, after V lost 5 bases and J lost 2 bases. This CDR3 has 14 residues. CDR3 residues: CAISQTSGQETQYF. CDR3 nucleotides: TGTGCCATCAGTCAAACTAGCGGACAAGAGACCCAGTACTTC.

This clonotype was found many times. The chain joins TRBV28 to TRBJ1-2; TRBD1 might be the D (6 bases). The CDR3 runs 18 residues. Trimming removed 5 bases at V and 1 base at J, with 23 bases between. Germline loops: CDR1 MDHEN, CDR2 SYDVKM. The CDR3 protein is CASSLFQGKLTVNYGYTF. The CDR3 DNA is TGTGCCAGCAGTCTATTTCAGGGGAAACTAACAGTTAACTATGGCTACACCTTC.

The chain combines TRBV29-1 with TRBJ1-2; D unresolved. The CDR3 has 13 residues. The V end was cut by 6 bases, the J end by 4 bases, with 15 bases between. CDR1 and CDR2 (germline): SQVTM, ANQGSEA. CDR3 in DNA: TGCAGCGTCCGTAGCCTCAGTCCCTATGGCTACACCTTC. It translates to CSVRSLSPYGYTF.

This clonotype was seen many times. This rearrangement joins TRBV2 to TRBJ2-6; D is perhaps TRBD2 (5 bases). The CDR3 covers 17 residues. Trimming stripped 4 bases from V and 0 bases from J, with 13 bases between. Germline loops: CDR1 SNHLY, CDR2 FYNNEI. CDR3 DNA: TGTGCCAGCAGTGGACGGGATTCTGTCTCTGGGGCCAACGTCCTGACTTTC. It specifies CASSGRDSVSGANVLTF.